One and the same sample provided the 14 T cell receptor beta chains below, sequenced in a study of CD8 T cells in ankylosing spondylitis. TCRdb independently ran MiXCR on the 5' RACE reads; one entry per CDR3 protein. Of tens of thousands of distinct CDR3 sequences in the sample, 4% were seen once. Sequenced sample: blood, either unsorted or a sorted T cell fraction (not recorded which). The source is a female donor with ankylosing spondylitis or in good health (not recorded which).

The chain joins TRBV9 to TRBJ2-1; no firm D call. This CDR3 is built from 13 residues. Germline values: CDR1 SGDLS, CDR2 YYNGEE. Trimming left V 4 bases short and J 3 bases short, with 8 bases between. CDR3: CASSPRLYNEQFF. Written as DNA, the CDR3 is TGTGCCAGCAGCCCTCGACTCTACAATGAGCAGTTCTTC.

The rearrangement uses TRBV9 and TRBJ2-3, with unresolved D. The CDR3 runs 14 residues. CDR1 and CDR2 (germline): SGDLS, YYNGEE. Trimming removed 0 bases at V and 4 bases at J, with 9 bases between. CDR3 region: CASSVDGPADTQYF. CDR3 sequence (DNA): TGTGCCAGCAGCGTAGATGGGCCCGCAGATACGCAGTATTTT.

This clonotype has at least ten counts. The chain links TRBV9 to TRBJ1-2; D is undetermined. Deletions cut 4 bases from V and 0 bases from J, with 13 bases between. This CDR3 is 15 amino acids long. From germline, CDR1 is SGDLS and CDR2 YYNGEE. The CDR3 sequence: CASSNQPDANYGYTF. The DNA for the CDR3 is TGTGCCAGCAGCAACCAACCTGACGCTAACTATGGCTACACCTTC.

The sample holds many counts of this clonotype. V gene TRBV9 combines with J gene TRBJ1-2; no definite D call. CDR1 and CDR2 (germline): SGDLS, YYNGEE. The CDR3 spans 13 residues. The V gene lost 0 bases and the J gene lost 7 bases, with 10 bases spanning the gap. The CDR3 sequence: CASSVGFWSGYTF. As DNA, the CDR3 is TGTGCCAGCAGCGTAGGGTTTTGGAGTGGCTACACCTTC.

This clonotype showed up many times. This chain joins TRBV9 and TRBJ2-7, with 10 bases that match TRBD1. The CDR3 length is 16 residues. CDR1 is SGDLS, CDR2 YYNGEE, per germline. V was pared by 0 bases and J by 7 bases, with 10 bases of the junction left unmatched. The CDR3 reads CASSVATGQGPGEQYF. The DNA for the CDR3 is TGTGCCAGCAGCGTAGCAACGGGACAGGGGCCGGGGGAGCAGTACTTC.

This clonotype was observed a handful of times. The chain has TRBV9 and TRBJ1-2; D uncertain. Germline values: CDR1 SGDLS, CDR2 YYNGEE. CDR3 length: 14 residues. Between the trimmed V and J ends, which lost 0 bases and 6 bases, there was a span of 12 bases. CDR3 protein: CASSVGNNPHGYTF. Here the CDR3 DNA reads TGTGCCAGCAGCGTAGGCAATAACCCCCATGGCTACACCTTC.

This clonotype was counted at least ten times. The chain is built from TRBV9 and TRBJ1-1; 8 bases line up with TRBD1. The CDR3 has 15 amino acids. Germline lookup yields CDR1 SGDLS and CDR2 YYNGEE. After removal of 4 bases from V and 1 base from J, the junction contained 6 bases not matched to a gene. CDR3 sequence (DNA): TGTGCCAGCAGCCTAAAAGGACAGGGGAACACTGAAGCTTTCTTT. Translating gives CASSLKGQGNTEAFF.

This clonotype was found many times. The chain recombines TRBV9 with TRBJ2-3, with 10 bases aligning to TRBD2. J was trimmed by 5 bases and V by 4 bases; bases with no gene match: 7. The CDR3 has 15 residues. CDR1 and CDR2 (germline): SGDLS, YYNGEE. The CDR3 bases are TGTGCCAGCAGCAAAAGCGGGGGGGCAGGAGATACGCAGTATTTT. This encodes CASSKSGGAGDTQYF.

This clonotype has just a few counts. The chain joins TRBV9 to TRBJ1-2; D perhaps matches TRBD1 (5 bases). V shed 3 bases and J shed 6 bases, with 15 bases lying between them. Germline lookup yields CDR1 SGDLS and CDR2 YYNGEE. This CDR3 contains 14 residues. Here the CDR3 DNA reads TGTGCCAGCAGCGCTCGGGGAGGGGTTGATGGCTACACCTTC. This gives the protein CASSARGGVDGYTF.

This clonotype was counted ten times or more. The chain employs TRBV9 and TRBJ1-5, with D hard to call. CDR1 and CDR2 (germline): SGDLS, YYNGEE. The CDR3 has 14 residues. Trimming pared 2 bases from V and 4 bases from J, leaving 10 bases between. CDR3 in DNA: TGTGCCAGCAGCGTTTCAGTTGGTAATCAGCCCCAGCATTTT. Amino acid sequence: CASSVSVGNQPQHF.

This clonotype has just a few counts. This CDR3 reads CASSVATRRAQETQYF. For the CDR3, the DNA is TGTGCCAGCAGCGTAGCTACGAGAAGGGCCCAAGAGACCCAGTACTTC. The chain combines TRBV9 with TRBJ2-5; D is uncertain. The CDR3 has 16 residues. Looked up from germline, CDR1 is SGDLS and CDR2 is YYNGEE. V lost 0 bases to trimming and J lost 1 base, with 13 bases between them.

This clonotype showed up just a few times. This chain uses TRBV21-1 with TRBJ2-6. TRBV21-1 is a known pseudogene. The CDR3 contains 15 residues. This CDR3 reads CASSKAGSGANVLTF. The CDR3 coding sequence is TGTGCCAGCAGCAAAGCCGGCTCTGGGGCCAACGTCCTGACTTTC.

There are many counts of this clonotype. The genes are TRBV9 and TRBJ2-6; D is unresolved. This CDR3 has 14 residues. Germline V gene sequence: CDR1 SGDLS, CDR2 YYNGEE. V lost 9 bases to trimming and J lost 2 bases, with 12 bases between them. The CDR3 loop is CATGGRTGANVLTF. CDR3 bases: TGTGCCACAGGCGGCAGAACTGGGGCCAACGTCCTGACTTTC.

This clonotype was seen ten or more times. This chain uses TRBV9 with TRBJ2-6; D may be TRBD2 (5 bases). Trimming took 4 bases from V and 4 from J, leaving 15 bases between them. The germline CDR1 and CDR2 sequences are SGDLS and YYNGEE. This CDR3 region has 16 residues. As DNA, the CDR3 is TGTGCCAGCAGCTCGAGGGTGGGAGCCGGGGCCAACGTCCTGACTTTC. Its translation: CASSSRVGAGANVLTF.